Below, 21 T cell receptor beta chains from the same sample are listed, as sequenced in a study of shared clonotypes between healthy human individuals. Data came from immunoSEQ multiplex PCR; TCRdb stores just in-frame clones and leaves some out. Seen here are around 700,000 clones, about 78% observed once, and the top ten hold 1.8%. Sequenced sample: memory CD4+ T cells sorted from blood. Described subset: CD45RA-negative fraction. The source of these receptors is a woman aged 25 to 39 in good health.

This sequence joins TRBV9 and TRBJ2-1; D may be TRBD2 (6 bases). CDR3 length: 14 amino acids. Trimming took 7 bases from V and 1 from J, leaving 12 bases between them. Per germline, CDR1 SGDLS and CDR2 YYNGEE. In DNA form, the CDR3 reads TGTGCCAGCGCTGGCGGGACTTCCTACAATGAGCAGTTCTTC. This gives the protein CASAGGTSYNEQFF.

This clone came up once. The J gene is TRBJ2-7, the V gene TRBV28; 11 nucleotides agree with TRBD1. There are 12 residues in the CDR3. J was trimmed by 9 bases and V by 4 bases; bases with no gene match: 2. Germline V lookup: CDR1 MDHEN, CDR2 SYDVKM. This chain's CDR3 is CASSWTGGGQYF. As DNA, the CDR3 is TGTGCCAGCAGTTGGACAGGGGGCGGGCAGTACTTC.

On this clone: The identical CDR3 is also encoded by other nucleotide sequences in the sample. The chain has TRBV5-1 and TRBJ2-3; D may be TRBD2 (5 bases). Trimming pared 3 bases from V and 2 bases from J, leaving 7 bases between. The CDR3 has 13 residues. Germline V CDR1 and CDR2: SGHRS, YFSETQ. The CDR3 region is CASSSDSTDTQYF. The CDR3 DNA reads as TGCGCCAGCAGCTCGGACTCCACAGATACGCAGTATTTT.

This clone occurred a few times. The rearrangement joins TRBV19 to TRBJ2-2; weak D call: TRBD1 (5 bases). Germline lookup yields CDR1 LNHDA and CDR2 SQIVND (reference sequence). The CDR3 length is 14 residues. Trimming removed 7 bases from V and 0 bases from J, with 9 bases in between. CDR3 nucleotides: TGTGCCAGTAATGGACAACCGAACACCGGGGAGCTGTTTTTT. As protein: CASNGQPNTGELFF.

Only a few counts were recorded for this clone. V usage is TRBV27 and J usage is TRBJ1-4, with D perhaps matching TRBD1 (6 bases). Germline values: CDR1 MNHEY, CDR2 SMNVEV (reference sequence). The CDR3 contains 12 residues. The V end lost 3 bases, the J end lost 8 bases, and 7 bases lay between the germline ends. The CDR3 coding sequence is TGTGCCAGCAGTTTTACAGGGGAAAAACTGTTTTTT. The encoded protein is CASSFTGEKLFF.

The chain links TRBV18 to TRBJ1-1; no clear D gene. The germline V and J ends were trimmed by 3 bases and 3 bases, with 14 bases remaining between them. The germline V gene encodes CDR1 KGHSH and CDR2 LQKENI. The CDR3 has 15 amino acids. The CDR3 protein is CASSPMNSGDTEAFF. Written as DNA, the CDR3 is TGTGCCAGCTCACCCATGAACTCCGGGGACACTGAAGCTTTCTTT.

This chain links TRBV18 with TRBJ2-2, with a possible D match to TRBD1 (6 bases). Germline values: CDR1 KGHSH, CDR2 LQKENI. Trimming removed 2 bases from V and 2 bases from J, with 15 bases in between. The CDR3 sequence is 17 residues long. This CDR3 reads CASSPLLGGINTGELFF. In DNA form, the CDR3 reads TGTGCCAGCTCACCATTACTAGGGGGAATCAACACCGGGGAGCTGTTTTTT.

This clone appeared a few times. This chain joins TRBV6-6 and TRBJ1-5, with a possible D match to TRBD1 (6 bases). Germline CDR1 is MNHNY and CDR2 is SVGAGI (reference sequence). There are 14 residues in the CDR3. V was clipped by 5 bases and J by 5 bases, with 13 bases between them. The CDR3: CASSADRGHQPQHF. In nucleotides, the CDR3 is TGTGCCAGCAGTGCTGATCGGGGGCATCAGCCCCAGCATTTT.

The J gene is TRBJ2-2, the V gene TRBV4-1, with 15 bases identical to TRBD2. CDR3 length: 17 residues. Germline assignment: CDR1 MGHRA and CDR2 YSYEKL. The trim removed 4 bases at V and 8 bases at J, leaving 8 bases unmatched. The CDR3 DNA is TGCGCCAGCAGCCCGATGGGACTAGCGGGAGGCGCGGGGGAGCTGTTTTTT. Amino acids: CASSPMGLAGGAGELFF.

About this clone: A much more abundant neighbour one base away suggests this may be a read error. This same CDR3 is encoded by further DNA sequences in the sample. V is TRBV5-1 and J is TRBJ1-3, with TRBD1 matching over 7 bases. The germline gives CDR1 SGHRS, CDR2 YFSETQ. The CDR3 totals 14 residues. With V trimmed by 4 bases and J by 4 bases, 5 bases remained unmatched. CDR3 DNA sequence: TGCGCCAGCAGCCCAGGGACAGCGGGAAACACCATATATTTT. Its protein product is CASSPGTAGNTIYF.

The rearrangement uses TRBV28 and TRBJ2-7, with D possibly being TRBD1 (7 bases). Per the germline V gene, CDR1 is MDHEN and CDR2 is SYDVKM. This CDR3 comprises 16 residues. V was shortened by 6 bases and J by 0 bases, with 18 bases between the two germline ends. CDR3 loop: CASSALRGAISYEQYF. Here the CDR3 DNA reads TGTGCCAGCAGCGCCCTCAGGGGGGCCATCTCCTACGAGCAGTACTTC.

The CDR3 loop is CASSLSRGNEQFF. The CDR3 DNA is TGTGCCAGCAGCTTATCTCGGGGCAATGAGCAGTTCTTC. The chain uses TRBV7-8 and TRBJ2-1; weak D call: TRBD2 (5 bases). The CDR3 contains 13 residues. Trimming took 2 bases from V and 6 from J, leaving 8 bases between them. CDR1 SGHVS and CDR2 FQNEAQ come from the germline V gene.

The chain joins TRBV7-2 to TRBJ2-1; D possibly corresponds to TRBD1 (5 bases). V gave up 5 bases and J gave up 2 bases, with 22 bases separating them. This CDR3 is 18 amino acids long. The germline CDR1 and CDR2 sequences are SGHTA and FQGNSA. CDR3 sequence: CASSRPKGNSQAYNEQFF. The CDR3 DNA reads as TGTGCCAGCAGCCGTCCGAAGGGGAATTCTCAGGCCTACAATGAGCAGTTCTTC. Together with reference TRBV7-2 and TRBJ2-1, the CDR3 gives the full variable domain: GAGVSQSPSNKVTEKGKDVELRCDPISGHTALYWYRQSLGQGLEFLIYFQGNSAPDKSGLPSDRFSAERTGGSVSTLTIQRTQQEDSAVYLCASSRPKGNSQAYNEQFFGPGTRLTVL.

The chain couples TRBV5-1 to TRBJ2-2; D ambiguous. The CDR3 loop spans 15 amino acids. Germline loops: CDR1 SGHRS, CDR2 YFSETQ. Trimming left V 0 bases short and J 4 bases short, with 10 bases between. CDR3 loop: CASSLGATGTGELFF. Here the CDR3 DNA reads TGCGCCAGCAGCTTGGGAGCGACCGGCACCGGGGAGCTGTTTTTT.

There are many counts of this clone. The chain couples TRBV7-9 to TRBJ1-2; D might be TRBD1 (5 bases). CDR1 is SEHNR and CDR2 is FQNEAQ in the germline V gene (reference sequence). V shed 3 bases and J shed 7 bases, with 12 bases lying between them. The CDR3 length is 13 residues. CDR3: CASSFPGRLGYTF. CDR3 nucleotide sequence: TGTGCCAGCAGCTTTCCAGGGAGACTTGGCTACACCTTC.

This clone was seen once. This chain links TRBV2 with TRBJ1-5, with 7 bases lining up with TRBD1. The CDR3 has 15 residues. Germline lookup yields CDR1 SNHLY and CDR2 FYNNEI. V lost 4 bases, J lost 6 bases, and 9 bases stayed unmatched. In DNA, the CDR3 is TGTGCCAGCAGTGGGCAACAGGGGCAGGGTCAGCCCCAGCATTTT. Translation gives CASSGQQGQGQPQHF.

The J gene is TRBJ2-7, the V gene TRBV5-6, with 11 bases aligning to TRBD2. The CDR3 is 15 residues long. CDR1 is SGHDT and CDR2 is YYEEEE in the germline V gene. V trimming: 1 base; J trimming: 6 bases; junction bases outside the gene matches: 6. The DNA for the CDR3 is TGTGCCAGCAGCTTGACCATAGCGGGAGGGTCCGAGCAGTACTTC. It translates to CASSLTIAGGSEQYF.

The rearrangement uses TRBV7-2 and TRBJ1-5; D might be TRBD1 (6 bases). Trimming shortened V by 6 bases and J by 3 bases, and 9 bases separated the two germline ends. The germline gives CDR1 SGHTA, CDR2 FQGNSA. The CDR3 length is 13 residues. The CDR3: CASRQGPNQPQHF. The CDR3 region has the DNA TGTGCCAGCAGACAGGGTCCCAATCAGCCCCAGCATTTT.

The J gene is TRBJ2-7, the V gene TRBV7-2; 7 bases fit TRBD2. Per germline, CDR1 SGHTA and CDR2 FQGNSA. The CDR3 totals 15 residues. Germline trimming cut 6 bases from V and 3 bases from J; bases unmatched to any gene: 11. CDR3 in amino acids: CASRSFGGKSYEQYF. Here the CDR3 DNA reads TGTGCCAGCAGGTCCTTCGGGGGGAAGAGCTACGAGCAGTACTTC.

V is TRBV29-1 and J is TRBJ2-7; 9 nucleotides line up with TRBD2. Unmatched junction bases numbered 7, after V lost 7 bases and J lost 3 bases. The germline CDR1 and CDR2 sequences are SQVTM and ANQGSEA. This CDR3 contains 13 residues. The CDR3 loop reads CSATGTSRYEQYF. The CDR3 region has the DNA TGCAGCGCTACCGGGACTAGCCGCTACGAGCAGTACTTC.

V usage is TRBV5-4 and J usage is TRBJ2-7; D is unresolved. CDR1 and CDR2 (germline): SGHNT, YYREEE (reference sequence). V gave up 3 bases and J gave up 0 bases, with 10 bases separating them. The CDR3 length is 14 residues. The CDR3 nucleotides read TGTGCCAGCAGCTCCCGTAGAAGCTCCTACGAGCAGTACTTC. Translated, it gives CASSSRRSSYEQYF. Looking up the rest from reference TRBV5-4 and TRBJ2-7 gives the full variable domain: ETGVTQSPTHLIKTRGQQVTLRCSSQSGHNTVSWYQQALGQGPQFIFQYYREEENGRGNFPPRFSGLQFPNYSSELNVNALELDDSALYLCASSSRRSSYEQYFGPGTRLTVT.